Below, one TCR beta chain is given with its context. The data were produced by immunoSEQ multiplex PCR, yet TCRdb's version contains in-frame clones alone and is incomplete. The data hold 85,000 to 95,000 clones, with 95% to 98% observed a single time. V lost 0 bases to trimming and J lost 9 bases; unmatched junction nucleotides: 9. Germline CDR1 is SGHRS and CDR2 is YFSETQ. This CDR3 has 14 amino acids. This specimen belongs to a study of cytomegalovirus exposure and HLA in healthy donors. This receptor was obtained from a man aged 18 to 29 in good health and CMV-seronegative. The chain combines TRBV5-1 with TRBJ2-7, with TRBD2 identical over 7 bases. Specimen: PBMCs. The CDR3 DNA sequence: TGCGCCAGCAGCTTGGGGGAGGGGACTGGTGTGCAGTACTTC. Translated, it gives CASSLGEGTGVQYF.